This T cell receptor (beta chain) derives from a study of blood T cell repertoires in COVID-19. The CDR3 contains 16 residues. Trimming removed 2 bases from V and 4 bases from J; junction bases left unmatched: 7. CDR1 and CDR2 from the germline V gene are MNHEY and SVGAGI. Libraries were prepared by immunoSEQ multiplex PCR; TCRdb keeps only in-frame clonotypes and omits some of them. The sample shows 35,000 to 45,000 clones, 60% to 85% of them seen only once. This rearrangement joins TRBV6-5 to TRBJ1-2, with 10 bases fitting TRBD1. Source material: peripheral blood. This sequence was found in a man aged 70 or older with active or convalescent COVID-19. This chain's CDR3 is CASSYTRTGGGYGYTF. CDR3 in DNA: TGTGCCAGCAGTTACACGCGGACAGGGGGAGGCTATGGCTACACCTTC.